These 32 T cell receptor beta chains originate from one sample sequenced in a study of blood T cell repertoires in COVID-19. Profiling relied on immunoSEQ multiplex PCR, and the TCRdb table lists in-frame clones only, not all of them. This table has about 170,000 clones, around 92% appearing once. Sequencing input: peripheral blood. These TCRs come from a young man with COVID-19, enrolled during active disease.

The J gene is TRBJ2-1, the V gene TRBV4-3, with 11 bases identical to TRBD2. V lost 1 base and J lost 6; bases outside the gene matches: 11. CDR1 and CDR2 from the germline V gene are LGHNA and YSLEER. The CDR3 length is 18 residues. The CDR3 protein is CASSQAVLAGGPINEQFF. In DNA, the CDR3 is TGCGCCAGCAGCCAAGCCGTATTAGCGGGAGGGCCTATCAATGAGCAGTTCTTC.

The chain combines TRBV16 with TRBJ2-3; 10 bases are a match to TRBD2. The CDR3 sequence is 17 residues long. The J segment lost 4 bases and the V segment lost 0 bases, leaving 7 bases of the junction unmatched. Germline loops: CDR1 KGHSY, CDR2 FQNENV. The CDR3 reads CASSQSWLAGVADTQYF. The CDR3 bases are TGTGCCAGCAGCCAATCGTGGCTAGCGGGAGTAGCAGATACGCAGTATTTT.

This clone was observed a single time. The rearrangement links TRBV5-6 to TRBJ1-5, with 10 bases that match TRBD1. Germline V gives CDR1 SGHDT, CDR2 YYEEEE. The trim removed 4 bases at V and 2 bases at J, leaving 6 bases unmatched. This CDR3 spans 16 amino acids. The CDR3 nucleotides read TGTGCCAGCAGCAACCGGGACAGGGGTGGCAATCAGCCCCAGCATTTT. This sequence encodes CASSNRDRGGNQPQHF. Filled out from reference TRBV5-6 and TRBJ1-5, the complete variable domain reads DAGVTQSPTHLIKTRGQQVTLRCSPKSGHDTVSWYQQALGQGPQFIFQYYEEEERQRGNFPDRFSGHQFPNYSSELNVNALLLGDSALYLCASSNRDRGGNQPQHFGDGTRLSIL.

This clone was detected once. J is TRBJ1-4 and V is TRBV28; D ambiguous. Germline V gene sequence: CDR1 MDHEN, CDR2 SYDVKM. The CDR3 contains 15 residues. Trimming removed 2 bases from V and 7 bases from J, with 14 bases in between. The CDR3 DNA is TGTGCCAGCAGTTTAGGTGGCCTCGATGGTGAAAAACTGTTTTTT. Amino acid sequence: CASSLGGLDGEKLFF.

V usage is TRBV6-6 and J usage is TRBJ1-3, with 7 bases that match TRBD1. The V gene end was trimmed by 4 bases and the J gene end by 4 bases; junction bases not matched to a gene: 4. The CDR3 totals 14 residues. Per germline, CDR1 MNHNY and CDR2 SVGAGI (reference sequence). The CDR3 protein is CASSLGTVGNTIYF. CDR3 nucleotides: TGTGCCAGCAGTTTGGGGACAGTGGGAAACACCATATATTTT.

The sample holds a few counts of this clone. The CDR3 loop reads CASSLDRQGVGSPLHF. CDR3 sequence (DNA): TGTGCCAGCAGCTTAGATCGGCAGGGGGTCGGATCACCCCTCCACTTT. V gene TRBV11-2 combines with J gene TRBJ1-6; TRBD1 matches at 7 bases. The CDR3 covers 16 residues. Germline trimming cut 0 bases from V and 10 bases from J; bases unmatched to any gene: 9. From germline, CDR1 is SGHAT and CDR2 FQNNGV.

This clone was picked up a small number of times. The chain links TRBV5-1 to TRBJ2-7; 7 bases fit TRBD1. This CDR3 region has 13 residues. Germline values: CDR1 SGHRS, CDR2 YFSETQ. The V and J ends lost 4 bases and 6 bases, in that order; junction bases with no gene match: 7. CDR3 sequence reads: CASSPDRLGEQYF. In DNA form, the CDR3 reads TGCGCCAGCAGCCCGGACAGGTTGGGCGAGCAGTACTTC.

The V call is TRBV5-1, the J call TRBJ1-4, with a tentative D call TRBD1 (5 bases). The CDR3 spans 14 residues. The V end was cut by 4 bases, the J end by 5 bases, with 12 bases between. Germline V gene lookup returns CDR1 SGHRS and CDR2 YFSETQ. This chain's CDR3 is CASSRDGGNEKLFF. DNA for the CDR3: TGCGCCAGCAGCCGGGACGGGGGGAATGAAAAACTGTTTTTT. Full variable domain (rest looked up from reference TRBV5-1 and TRBJ1-4): KAGVTQTPRYLIKTRGQQVTLSCSPISGHRSVSWYQQTPGQGLQFLFEYFSETQRNKGNFPGRFSGRQFSNSRSEMNVSTLELGDSALYLCASSRDGGNEKLFFGSGTQLSVL.

V gene TRBV11-1 combines with J gene TRBJ2-1, with D perhaps TRBD2 (5 bases). CDR3 length equals 16 residues. Trimming cost V 2 bases and J 0 bases, with 11 bases left between them. Germline V gene data show CDR1 as SGHAT and CDR2 as FQDESV (reference sequence). CDR3 protein: CASSLTAAYSYNEQFF. In DNA, the CDR3 is TGTGCCAGCAGCTTAACAGCGGCGTACTCCTACAATGAGCAGTTCTTC. Based on the CDR3 plus reference TRBV11-1 and TRBJ2-1, the full variable domain is EAEVAQSPRYKITEKSQAVAFWCDPISGHATLYWYRQILGQGPELLVQFQDESVVDDSQLPKDRFSAERLKGVDSTLKIQPAELGDSAMYLCASSLTAAYSYNEQFFGPGTRLTVL.

The chain couples TRBV7-2 to TRBJ2-7; TRBD1 might be the D (8 bases). The length of the CDR3 is 15 residues. V was pared by 4 bases and J by 3 bases, with 16 bases between. Germline V gives CDR1 SGHTA, CDR2 FQGNSA. The CDR3 spells CASSSGQGGHYEQYF. The CDR3, as DNA: TGTGCCAGCAGCTCCGGACAGGGAGGGCACTACGAGCAGTACTTC.

For the CDR3, the DNA is TGTGCCAGCAGTGAACCAGTCCCAGGTAACACTGAAGCTTTCTTT. Its protein product is CASSEPVPGNTEAFF. The genes are TRBV25-1 and TRBJ1-1; D gene unclear. Germline loops: CDR1 MGHDK, CDR2 SYGVNS. The CDR3 extends over 15 amino acids. V was trimmed by 2 bases and J by 2 bases, leaving 12 bases between them.

This chain links TRBV5-1 with TRBJ2-2; the D gene is possibly TRBD2 (5 bases). V lost 1 base to trimming and J lost 2 bases, with 9 bases between them. The CDR3 consists of 15 residues. CDR1 and CDR2 from the germline V gene are SGHRS and YFSETQ. The CDR3 spells CASSLFRTNTGELFF. Written as DNA, the CDR3 is TGCGCCAGCAGCTTGTTCCGGACTAACACCGGGGAGCTGTTTTTT.

The J gene is TRBJ2-1, the V gene TRBV9; a possible D gene is TRBD1 (6 bases). V lost 3 bases and J lost 1, with 11 bases in between. Germline V gene lookup returns CDR1 SGDLS and CDR2 YYNGEE. The CDR3 totals 15 residues. The CDR3 region has the DNA TGTGCCAGCAGCGCACAGGGTAATTCCTACAATGAGCAGTTCTTC. Protein sequence: CASSAQGNSYNEQFF.

This chain connects TRBV27 to TRBJ2-5; 7 bases are shared with TRBD1. The CDR3 extends over 13 amino acids. V lost 6 bases and J lost 1; bases outside the gene matches: 2. The germline CDR1 and CDR2 sequences are MNHEY and SMNVEV (reference sequence). The CDR3 sequence: CASSRGIQETQYF. In DNA form, the CDR3 reads TGTGCCAGCAGCAGGGGGATCCAAGAGACCCAGTACTTC.

The V call is TRBV6-2 or TRBV6-3, the J call TRBJ2-2, with 9 bases identical to TRBD2. The V segment lost 5 bases and the J segment 5 bases; nucleotides outside the gene matches: 9. The CDR3 is 16 amino acids. Germline values: CDR1 MNHEY, CDR2 SVGEGT. The CDR3 is CASSPRSGSETGELFF. The CDR3 DNA reads as TGTGCCAGCAGTCCCCGTAGCGGGAGTGAGACCGGGGAGCTGTTTTTT.

The V gene is TRBV6-1, the J gene TRBJ2-7; 10 positions match TRBD2. The CDR3 is 15 residues long. In germline, CDR1 is MNHNS, CDR2 SASEGT. The V segment lost 1 base and the J segment 4 bases; nucleotides outside the gene matches: 4. For the CDR3, the DNA is TGTGCCAGCAGTGAAGGATCTAGCGGGAGTTACGAGCAGTACTTC. It codes for CASSEGSSGSYEQYF.

The V and J genes are TRBV15 and TRBJ1-1; the D is unclear. Per germline, CDR1 LNHNV and CDR2 YYDKDF (reference sequence). The CDR3 is 13 amino acids. V lost 0 bases and J lost 2, with 4 bases in between. CDR3 DNA sequence: TGTGCCACCAGCAGAGATCTCAACACTGAAGCTTTCTTT. Translating it yields CATSRDLNTEAFF. The full variable domain, in which reference TRBV15 and TRBJ1-1 provide the parts outside the CDR3, is DAMVIQNPRYQVTQFGKPVTLSCSQTLNHNVMYWYQQKSSQAPKLLFHYYDKDFNNEADTPDNFQSRRPNTSFCFLDIRSPGLGDTAMYLCATSRDLNTEAFFGQGTRLTVV.

The chain is built from TRBV24-1 and TRBJ1-6; D not resolved. V lost 2 bases, J lost 0 bases, and 25 bases lay in between. Germline CDR1 and CDR2: KGHDR and SFDVKD. This CDR3 region has 22 residues. CDR3 sequence: CATSDSLRAGLNQSSYNSPLHF. CDR3 bases: TGTGCCACCAGTGATTCCCTGAGGGCGGGCCTAAATCAGAGCTCCTATAATTCACCCCTCCACTTT.

The chain employs TRBV28 and TRBJ2-7, with D unclear. The V end was cut by 5 bases, the J end by 0 bases, with 11 bases between. Germline V CDR1 and CDR2: MDHEN, SYDVKM. The CDR3 loop spans 14 amino acids. The CDR3 region is CASSEKILSYEQYF. CDR3 DNA: TGTGCCAGCAGTGAGAAAATTCTCTCCTACGAGCAGTACTTC.

V is TRBV4-2 and J is TRBJ2-5, with a possible D match to TRBD2 (5 bases). The CDR3 runs to 17 residues. Germline-derived CDR1 and CDR2 are LGHNA and YNFKEQ. V lost 1 base and J lost 2, with 17 bases in between. CDR3 sequence reads: CASSQATSAGLQETQYF. The CDR3 bases are TGTGCCAGCAGCCAAGCGACCTCGGCGGGCTTACAAGAGACCCAGTACTTC.

The chain joins TRBV28 to TRBJ2-7; a weak D match, TRBD2 (6 bases). This CDR3 is built from 13 residues. Germline CDR1 reads MDHEN; CDR2 reads SYDVKM. Trimming removed 2 bases from V and 6 bases from J, with 11 bases in between. CDR3 in amino acids: CASSLAGKGEQYF. CDR3 DNA sequence: TGTGCCAGCAGTTTAGCGGGGAAGGGCGAGCAGTACTTC.

This chain links TRBV7-9 with TRBJ2-3; D is possibly TRBD1 (6 bases). V was cut by 7 bases and J by 5 bases, with 22 bases left in between. The CDR3 covers 16 residues. Germline CDR1 and CDR2: SEHNR and FQNEAQ (reference sequence). The CDR3 loop is CASTHISDSRGDTQYF. The CDR3 nucleotides read TGTGCCAGCACCCATATATCCGACAGCAGGGGAGATACGCAGTATTTT.

This sequence joins TRBV2 and TRBJ1-5; D is possibly TRBD1 (5 bases). V lost 4 bases and J lost 2, with 12 bases in between. This CDR3 region has 15 residues. Germline CDR1 reads SNHLY; CDR2 reads FYNNEI. The CDR3 sequence: CASSVGERGNQPQHF. In DNA, the CDR3 is TGTGCCAGCAGTGTAGGGGAGCGGGGCAATCAGCCCCAGCATTTT.

A few counts support this clone. This rearrangement joins TRBV5-6 to TRBJ1-2; D is unclear. CDR1 and CDR2 from the germline V gene are SGHDT and YYEEEE. V was pared by 5 bases and J by 0 bases, with 14 bases between. The CDR3 spans 15 residues. The chain's CDR3 is CASSETELANYGYTF. Here the CDR3 DNA reads TGTGCCAGCAGTGAGACTGAGTTAGCTAACTATGGCTACACCTTC.

The genes are TRBV5-6 and TRBJ2-3; 13 nucleotides match TRBD2. Trimming cost V 5 bases and J 2 bases; bases outside gene matches: 8. Germline lookup yields CDR1 SGHDT and CDR2 YYEEEE. This CDR3 spans 17 amino acids. DNA of the CDR3: TGTGCCAGCAGGAACCGACTAGCGGGGGGCCTCACAGATACGCAGTATTTT. It is translated as CASRNRLAGGLTDTQYF.

The chain combines TRBV7-8 with TRBJ2-1; 9 nucleotides match TRBD2. Germline V lookup: CDR1 SGHVS, CDR2 FQNEAQ. CDR3 length: 17 amino acids. The V gene end was trimmed by 2 bases and the J gene end by 0 bases; junction bases not matched to a gene: 5. This chain's CDR3 is CASSLSGRPSSYNEQFF. CDR3 DNA sequence: TGTGCCAGCAGCTTAAGCGGGAGGCCCAGCTCCTACAATGAGCAGTTCTTC.

J is TRBJ1-2 and V is TRBV19, with 9 bases aligning to TRBD1. Germline trimming cut 6 bases from V and 3 bases from J; bases unmatched to any gene: 17. The CDR3 runs to 18 residues. Germline lookup yields CDR1 LNHDA and CDR2 SQIVND (reference sequence). The DNA of the CDR3 is TGTGCCAGTAGCAGGGTTGGGACAGGGTCATATAACGACTATGGCTACACCTTC. Translation: CASSRVGTGSYNDYGYTF.

This chain joins TRBV24-1 and TRBJ2-2; the D gene is possibly TRBD1 (5 bases). The V end lost 0 bases, the J end lost 1 base, and 5 bases lay between the germline ends. CDR3 size: 15 residues. Germline V lookup: CDR1 KGHDR, CDR2 SFDVKD. The CDR3 loop is CATSDLTGNTGELFF. Here the CDR3 DNA reads TGTGCCACCAGTGATTTGACAGGGAACACCGGGGAGCTGTTTTTT.

V gene TRBV5-1 combines with J gene TRBJ1-1, with no clear D. The CDR3 is 14 amino acids. Looked up from germline, CDR1 is SGHRS and CDR2 is YFSETQ. The V end lost 0 bases, the J end lost 1 base, and 7 bases lay between the germline ends. The CDR3 here is CASSLVSQNTEAFF. CDR3 coding DNA: TGCGCCAGCAGCTTGGTGAGCCAGAACACTGAAGCTTTCTTT.

The rearrangement links TRBV9 to TRBJ1-2; 9 positions match TRBD1. This CDR3 spans 15 amino acids. J gave up 5 bases and V 4 bases, and 9 bases lay outside the gene matches. Looked up from germline, CDR1 is SGDLS and CDR2 is YYNGEE. CDR3 sequence reads: CASSPFRQGGYGYTF. The CDR3 DNA reads as TGTGCCAGCAGCCCCTTCAGACAGGGGGGATATGGCTACACCTTC.

The chain joins TRBV10-3 to TRBJ1-6, with TRBD1 matching 7 bases. Germline assignment: CDR1 ENHRY and CDR2 SYGVKD. V was pared by 5 bases and J by 10 bases, with 11 bases of the junction left unmatched. This CDR3 is 15 amino acids long. The CDR3 sequence: CAISSETGLSSPLHF. DNA for the CDR3: TGTGCCATCAGTTCAGAGACAGGGCTGAGCTCACCCCTCCACTTT.

The chain has TRBV7-3 and TRBJ1-1, with D possibly matching TRBD1 (5 bases). The germline gives CDR1 SGHTA, CDR2 FQGTGA. The CDR3 covers 14 residues. V lost 1 base to trimming and J lost 4 bases, with 10 bases between them. Here the CDR3 DNA reads TGTGCCAGCAGCTTAATTCCAGGGTCCACTGAAGCTTTCTTT. Amino acid sequence: CASSLIPGSTEAFF.